This T cell receptor beta chain came from a study of post-analysis software for immune sequencing data. Details on this clonotype: Its antigen is unidentified.

The authors incorporated unique molecular identifiers into the TCR beta cDNA libraries. TCRdb re-called the PCR reads through MiXCR, storing one row per CDR3 protein. The table includes 430,000 or so distinct CDR3 sequences, 39% detected once. Study findings and constraints: Among multiple sclerosis patients, normalized Chao1 diversity was significantly below that of controls. In patients, TRBV5-6, TRBV5-1 and TRBV20-1 belonged to four or five TRBV segments found more frequently than in controls.

Germline assignment: CDR1 LNHNV and CDR2 YYDKDF (reference sequence). This CDR3 spans 13 amino acids. Trimming took off 3 bases at V and 3 bases at J, with 6 bases between the two ends. The TCR originated in a girl aged 2 to 9 with multiple sclerosis. J is TRBJ2-1 and V is TRBV15; no clear D gene. The specimen was blood. The CDR3 DNA follows: TGTGCCACCAGCAGCCAATTCTACAATGAGCAGTTCTTC. This encodes CATSSQFYNEQFF.